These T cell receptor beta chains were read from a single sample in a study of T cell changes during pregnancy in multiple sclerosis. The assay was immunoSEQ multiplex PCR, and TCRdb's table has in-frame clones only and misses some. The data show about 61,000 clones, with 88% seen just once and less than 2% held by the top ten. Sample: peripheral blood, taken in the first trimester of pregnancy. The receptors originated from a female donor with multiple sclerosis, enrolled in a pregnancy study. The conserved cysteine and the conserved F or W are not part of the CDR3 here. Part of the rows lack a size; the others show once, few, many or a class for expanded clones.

AISGPGQGYNEQF	TRBJ2-1	TRBV10-3	.
ASTQGPYEQY	TRBJ2-7	TRBV6-5	.
ASSPRTSGASTDTQY	TRBJ2-3	TRBV5-1	.
ASSPGTFADQPQH	TRBJ1-5	TRBV19	.
AISENGKNTGELF	TRBJ2-2	TRBV10-3	.
ASSPHSTSGSSEQF	TRBJ2-1	TRBV5-1	.
ASSLLRSSGDNEQF	TRBJ2-1	TRBV27	once
ASSSRLAGRTDTQY	TRBJ2-3	TRBV5-4	.
ASSQILNTGELF	TRBJ2-2	TRBV5-1	.
ASRGAGVGNNYGYT	TRBJ1-2	TRBV7-2	.
ASSLRPGRTDTQY	TRBJ2-3	TRBV27	.
ASSPRDSYNEQF	TRBJ2-1	TRBV5-4	.
ASSIPLNTEAF	TRBJ1-1	TRBV7-9	.
AWTPTGGGETQY	TRBJ2-5	TRBV30	.
ASSPNLDRQAF	TRBJ1-1	TRBV7-2	.
AIGYREGTDTQY	TRBJ2-3	TRBV10-3	.
ASSPYGTPGYNEQF	TRBJ2-1	TRBV28	.
ASTVGTMNTEAF	TRBJ1-1	TRBV19	.
ASSSRGGRTDTQY	TRBJ2-3	TRBV13	.
ASSPTRTSGPTYEQY	TRBJ2-7	TRBV9	.
ASTVSHSSYEQY	TRBJ2-7	TRBV25-1	.
AWSAGLGQANTEAF	TRBJ1-1	TRBV30	few
ASLGWRNTGELF	TRBJ2-2	TRBV6-4	few
ASSFPGSRNEQF	TRBJ2-1	TRBV28	.
ASSFGNPNYGYT	TRBJ1-2	TRBV7-9	.
ASSLRGRWTEAF	TRBJ1-1	TRBV2	.
ASSLTGGSYEQY	TRBJ2-7	TRBV27	.
ASSSGTRTGDTQY	TRBJ2-3	TRBV7-2	once
ASSQEGSLAGGLRGNEQF	TRBJ2-1	TRBV4-1	.
ASSLGDREAF	TRBJ1-1	TRBV28	.
SVENPDRGTYNEQF	TRBJ2-1	TRBV29-1	.
ASRLQGARGDEQY	TRBJ2-7	TRBV5-5	once
ASSQDSGRAWKQY	TRBJ2-7	TRBV14	.
ASSQAGGGSYEQY	TRBJ2-7	TRBV5-4	.
ASRLAGGNTDTQY	TRBJ2-3	TRBV27	.
ASSVGQDSYNEQF	TRBJ2-1	TRBV9	.
ASRGLAGIYEQY	TRBJ2-7	TRBV28	.
ASSPSGGDYGYT	TRBJ1-2	TRBV7-9	.
ASSLGVGTGSYEQY	TRBJ2-7	TRBV7-6	.
ATSQGTGIDEQY	TRBJ2-7	TRBV10-1	.
ASSPLAGEGTDTQY	TRBJ2-3	TRBV18	.
SVGYRGLSYEQY	TRBJ2-7	TRBV29-1	.
AISPGTSYEQY	TRBJ2-7	TRBV10-3	.